This T cell receptor (beta chain) was profiled in a study of blood T cell repertoires in COVID-19. Study in general: The United States, Italy and Spain were the sources of the acute and convalescent COVID-19 samples. The cDNA or gDNA used as material had been derived from T cells, B-cell-depleted T cells, or PBMCs.

This clone was counted between two and nine times. The V end lost 3 bases, the J end lost 2 bases, and 12 bases lay between the germline ends. Germline V CDR1 and CDR2: SGHNT, YYREEE (reference sequence). The CDR3 totals 16 residues. Authors' data handling: Using reference gene primer amplification, nucleated cell counts were estimated. Only in-frame clones appear in the TCRdb table, and some are missing; sequencing was by immunoSEQ multiplex PCR. The V and J calls and the clone size are those of that table, but D and trimming were determined from the DNA. Here the sample spans 35,000 to 40,000 clones, roughly 90% being singletons.

The TCR sequence derives from a man in his fifties or sixties with active COVID-19. Sequencing used peripheral blood. V usage is TRBV5-4 and J usage is TRBJ2-6; D unclear. Here the CDR3 reads CASSSSGRTGANVLTF. In DNA, the CDR3 is TGTGCCAGCAGCTCCTCGGGTCGCACTGGGGCCAACGTCCTGACTTTC.